The T cell receptor (beta chain) described here comes from a study of T cell repertoires in cytomegalovirus infection (dated by TCRdb to the late 2010s). Study-wide context: Donor HLA type was relevant to the analysis, as public TCR beta signatures indicated carriage of CMV infection together with the matching HLA type.

What the work shows at the level of the full study, not this receptor alone: In the ex vivo response, HLA-C-restricted CMV-specific TCR beta clonotypes were dominant, and in two of eight donors the single most frequent clonotype came from this HLA-C-restricted group. In both this cohort and an independent roughly 330-donor cohort, the cumulative frequency of public TCR beta family members distinguished carriers of CMV infection plus the relevant HLA type.

As concerns this clonotype: It lacks a known antigen. Nothing much larger sits one base from this clone, and base qualities are not available.

V loses 4 bases of germline sequence and J loses 7 bases, and the interval between the two ends is 7 bases. Counted from cysteine to phenylalanine, this CDR3 has 12 amino acids. The only DNA kept is the CDR3, 36 bases in frame from the first base. According to the germline V gene, CDR1 reads MNHEY and CDR2 reads SVGAGI. Instrument used: Illumina HiSeq 1500. The public sequencing data were trimmed at Q25 with fastp and processed into clonotypes with MiXCR by TCRdb, which kept only in-frame beta chains. Rows are combined by CDR3 protein, so each entry shows the most common genes and DNA. Present in this sample are 600,000 to 800,000 distinct CDR3 sequences, approximately 24% of which were seen just once. Less than 9.5% of the sample lies in the top ten.

Sequencing was carried out using CD8+ T cells from PBMCs. Recombination connected TRBV6-5 to TRBJ2-2; the D gene identity is not certain. This clonotype was sampled from a human donor in good health (CMV status not recorded). Some clones in this sample may be carry-over from other donors' samples. The bases are TGTGCCAGCAGTTTGAAGTTCGGGGAGCTGTTTTTT. This codes for CASSLKFGELFF.